The entry below describes one T cell receptor beta chain. The authors ran the assay at deep level. For sorted subsets, 150 to 200 ng DNA per replicate equaled about 30,000 T cell genomes. Generated by immunoSEQ multiplex PCR, the TCRdb table keeps only in-frame clones and is missing some. The sample includes about 2.4 million clones, around 94% seen only once; the top ten take around 0.15%. Trimming took 4 bases from V and 7 from J, leaving 17 bases between them. Looked up from germline, CDR1 is KGHSH and CDR2 is LQKENI. The CDR3 is 14 amino acids. These data come from a study of shared clonotypes between healthy human individuals.

V usage is TRBV18 and J usage is TRBJ2-7; D remains ambiguous. Material for sequencing was naive CD4+ T cells sorted from blood. Described subset: CD45RA+ positively selected. The TCR comes from a man aged 18 to 29 in good health. The CDR3 DNA sequence: TGTGCCAGCTCACGAACACAGTCATTGATGGAGCAGTACTTC. Residues: CASSRTQSLMEQYF.